These T cell receptor beta chains were read from a single sample in a study of CD8 T cells in Susac syndrome. TCRdb fed the immunoSEQ multiplex PCR reads into MiXCR, producing one record per CDR3 protein. The top ten clones hold around 0.41% of a sample with tens of thousands of distinct CDR3 sequences, 92% of them seen once. Sequencing was carried out using CD8+ T cells from PBMCs. These receptors originate from a human donor in good health. CDR3s include the opening cysteine and the closing phenylalanine or tryptophan. A D gene is named only where the DNA matches it firmly. Size is omitted from some rows. Given values are once, few, many or a class for expanded clones.

>TRBJ2-1|NA|TRBV27|NA
CASSWRDPNYNEQFF
>TRBJ2-7|NA|TRBV12-3/TRBV12-4|NA
CASSQTWRAEQYF
>TRBJ2-5|NA|TRBV11-2|NA
CASSRKTREETQYF
>TRBJ2-7|NA|TRBV13|NA
CASSLGRAGYVAYEQYF
>TRBJ2-5|NA|TRBV18|NA
CASSQGWGQETQYF
>TRBJ2-7|NA|TRBV7-2|TRBD1
CASSSLIIGGGQGNYEQYF
>TRBJ1-2|NA|TRBV20-1|TRBD1
CSANTGDHSGYTF
>TRBJ2-7|NA|TRBV13|NA
CASSLRESGRSEQYF
>TRBJ1-1|NA|TRBV11-2|NA
CASSGRGLLHTEAFF
>TRBJ1-1|NA|TRBV6-5|NA
CASSYNSDTEAFF
>TRBJ2-7|few|TRBV5-6|NA
CASSNTPYEQYF
>TRBJ2-7|NA|TRBV30|TRBD1
CAWDRGREQYF
>TRBJ1-2|NA|TRBV4-1|NA
CASSQDSAGVNYGYTF
>TRBJ1-1|NA|TRBV12-3/TRBV12-4|NA
CASRPDQMNTEAFF
>TRBJ2-2|few|TRBV3-1|NA
CASSSLESNTGELFF
>TRBJ2-7|few|TRBV29-1|NA
CSVEVRWGGQAYEQYF
>TRBJ1-1|NA|TRBV11-2|TRBD1
CASSSGGGEAFF
>TRBJ1-1|NA|TRBV7-2|TRBD1
CASSPQGVSEAFF
>TRBJ2-1|NA|TRBV9|NA
CASSSSGGYNEQFF
>TRBJ1-5|NA|TRBV30|NA
CAWNRDTDQPQHF
>TRBJ2-7|NA|TRBV10-3|TRBD1
CAIREQGPSYEQYF
>TRBJ2-1|NA|TRBV27|TRBD2
CASSLLLGGEQFF
>TRBJ2-7|NA|TRBV29-1|NA
CSVEAAGFLGEQYF
>TRBJ1-1|NA|TRBV7-9|NA
CASFGNEAFF
>TRBJ1-1|NA|TRBV4-2|NA
CASSQNQERPEAFF
>TRBJ2-7|NA|TRBV6-2/TRBV6-3|NA
CASSYSRGEQYF
>TRBJ1-6|NA|TRBV27|NA
CASSLQGASSPLHF
>TRBJ1-1|NA|TRBV5-1|NA
CASSFTPGLGTEAFF
>TRBJ2-3|NA|TRBV20-1|TRBD1
CSATGQGGGFKYTQYF
>TRBJ2-7|NA|TRBV2|TRBD1
CANSEGTGYTEQYF
>TRBJ1-2|NA|TRBV7-9|TRBD1
CASSLAGTGERGYTF
>TRBJ1-1|NA|TRBV12-5|NA
CASGLDPRGTEAFF
>TRBJ1-1|NA|TRBV7-9|TRBD1
CASRDRQGGTEAFF
>TRBJ2-7|NA|TRBV11-2|NA
CASSWGTHEQYF
>TRBJ2-2|NA|TRBV3-1|NA
CASSQLEIATGELFF
>TRBJ2-7|NA|TRBV5-1|TRBD1
CASRAADRAYEQYF
>TRBJ1-2|NA|TRBV2|NA
CAEGGQPYGYTF
>TRBJ2-5|NA|TRBV11-2|NA
CASSSGQETQYF
>TRBJ2-5|once|TRBV3-1|NA
CASSPTRFRETQYF
>TRBJ2-7|NA|TRBV10-2|TRBD2
CASSESLGGTSPYEQYF
>TRBJ2-7|NA|TRBV7-2|TRBD1
CASSPTRDRGYEQYF
>TRBJ2-1|few|TRBV5-1|NA
CASSPETAVYNEQFF
>TRBJ2-1|NA|TRBV6-2/TRBV6-3|TRBD2
CASSYGRGGLARNEQFF
>TRBJ2-1|NA|TRBV12-3/TRBV12-4|TRBD2
CASRGGGYNEQFF
>TRBJ1-1|NA|TRBV5-5|NA
CASSFSLKVTEAFF